These 20 T cell receptor beta chains came from one sample sequenced in a study of cytomegalovirus exposure and HLA in healthy donors. This table comes from immunoSEQ multiplex PCR, and its TCRdb copy is limited to in-frame clones, with some not included. The data show hundreds of thousands of clones, roughly 83% seen once. Sample: PBMCs. The receptors were sampled from a woman under 30 in good health and CMV-seronegative.

The count of this clone is one. This chain links TRBV5-1 with TRBJ2-5, with 9 bases lining up with TRBD1. Germline lookup yields CDR1 SGHRS and CDR2 YFSETQ. Trimming at V came to 4 bases and at J to 3 bases, leaving 7 bases not matched to a gene. The CDR3 consists of 15 residues. The CDR3 DNA is TGCGCCAGCAGCCTGGGGACAGGGTCGGAAGAGACCCAGTACTTC. Protein: CASSLGTGSEETQYF.

The chain joins TRBV6-5 to TRBJ2-5, with TRBD2 matching 8 bases. Germline CDR1 MNHEY, CDR2 SVGAGI. V was pared by 3 bases and J by 5 bases, with 8 bases of the junction left unmatched. The length of the CDR3 is 15 residues. CDR3 residues: CASSYTSGRSETQYF. CDR3 in DNA: TGTGCCAGCAGTTATACAAGCGGGAGATCGGAGACCCAGTACTTC.

There are a few counts of this clone. CDR3 nucleotide sequence: TGTGCCAGCAGCCAACGTCCTGCAGGGCCCTACGAGCAGTACTTC. Protein: CASSQRPAGPYEQYF. The rearrangement uses TRBV7-3 and TRBJ2-7, with D possibly matching TRBD1 (5 bases). Germline CDR1 reads SGHTA; CDR2 reads FQGTGA. The CDR3 totals 15 residues. V lost 5 bases to trimming and J lost 2 bases, with 16 bases between them.

The chain joins TRBV2 to TRBJ1-5; perhaps TRBD1 as D (5 bases). The CDR3 is made up of 15 amino acids. CDR1 is SNHLY, CDR2 FYNNEI, per germline. V shed 7 bases and J shed 8 bases, with 21 bases lying between them. DNA for the CDR3: TGTGCCAGCACCGGAGGGGCGGCCCCTGTGGAGCCCCAGCATTTT. Translated: CASTGGAAPVEPQHF.

The chain carries TRBV28 and TRBJ2-7, with D perhaps TRBD2 (6 bases). The V end lost 6 bases, the J end lost 1 base, and 13 bases lay between the germline ends. This CDR3 has 14 residues. The germline CDR1 and CDR2 sequences are MDHEN and SYDVKM. DNA of the CDR3: TGTGCCAGCAGACCGGGACTGAGTTCCTACGAGCAGTACTTC. Protein sequence: CASRPGLSSYEQYF.

The chain is built from TRBV30 and TRBJ2-2; 7 positions agree with TRBD2. This CDR3 has 15 residues. Per germline, CDR1 GTSNPN and CDR2 SVGIG (reference sequence). J gave up 4 bases and V 4 bases, and 9 bases lay outside the gene matches. The CDR3 spells CAWTVEAGATGELFF. In DNA, the CDR3 is TGTGCCTGGACGGTTGAGGCGGGAGCCACCGGGGAGCTGTTTTTT.

At least ten counts were recorded for this clone. The chain is built from TRBV5-4 and TRBJ2-1, with TRBD1 as a possible D gene (6 bases). Germline CDR1 and CDR2: SGHNT and YYREEE (reference sequence). The V gene lost 2 bases and the J gene lost 4 bases, with 19 bases spanning the gap. CDR3 length equals 17 residues. The CDR3 spells CASSFPLTGPRYNEQFF. CDR3 bases: TGTGCCAGCAGCTTCCCCTTGACAGGCCCGAGGTACAATGAGCAGTTCTTC.

The genes are TRBV27 and TRBJ1-2; D possibly corresponds to TRBD1 (5 bases). Between the trimmed V and J ends, which lost 8 bases and 6 bases, there was a span of 16 bases. CDR1 is MNHEY and CDR2 is SMNVEV in the germline V gene (reference sequence). This CDR3 spans 13 amino acids. Here the CDR3 reads CASFTFGGHGYTF. The CDR3 coding sequence is TGTGCCAGCTTTACGTTCGGGGGTCATGGCTACACCTTC.

This chain joins TRBV2 and TRBJ1-2; D is possibly TRBD1 (6 bases). Germline V CDR1 and CDR2: SNHLY, FYNNEI. The CDR3 is 16 amino acids. Trimming removed 4 bases from V and 8 bases from J, with 23 bases in between. This CDR3 is CASSVTVMDSKRGYTF. The CDR3 region has the DNA TGTGCCAGCAGTGTAACAGTCATGGACAGTAAGAGGGGCTACACCTTC.

The chain combines TRBV27 with TRBJ2-7, with 9 bases that match TRBD1. Looked up from germline, CDR1 is MNHEY and CDR2 is SMNVEV (reference sequence). After removal of 5 bases from V and 0 bases from J, the junction contained 5 bases not matched to a gene. This CDR3 is built from 15 residues. The CDR3 region is CASSHDRGASYEQYF. The CDR3 DNA is TGTGCCAGCAGTCACGACAGGGGGGCCTCCTACGAGCAGTACTTC.

This chain connects TRBV25-1 to TRBJ2-2; 8 nucleotides line up with TRBD2. After removal of 6 bases from V and 4 bases from J, the junction contained 1 base not matched to a gene. Germline CDR1 reads MGHDK; CDR2 reads SYGVNS. The CDR3 has 13 residues. CDR3 protein: CASRAGGTGELFF. The CDR3 DNA follows: TGTGCCAGCAGGGCGGGGGGCACCGGGGAGCTGTTTTTT. The whole variable domain, remainder taken from reference TRBV25-1 and TRBJ2-2, is EADIYQTPRYLVIGTGKKITLECSQTMGHDKMYWYQQDPGMELHLIHYSYGVNSTEKGDLSSESTVSRIRTEHFPLTLESARPSHTSQYLCASRAGGTGELFFGEGSRLTVL.

The V call is TRBV9, the J call TRBJ1-2, with 7 bases that match TRBD1. The germline CDR1 and CDR2 sequences are SGDLS and YYNGEE. The CDR3 totals 17 residues. Trimming at V came to 3 bases and at J to 3 bases, leaving 14 bases not matched to a gene. The CDR3 DNA follows: TGTGCCAGCAGCGCCTTCCCGGCTACAGGGGTTTACTATGGCTACACCTTC. The encoded protein is CASSAFPATGVYYGYTF.

Of note for this clone: Additional DNA sequences in this sample encode the identical CDR3. The chain has TRBV30 and TRBJ2-7, with 8 bases identical to TRBD1. This CDR3 comprises 14 residues. Trimming at V came to 0 bases and at J to 3 bases, leaving 4 bases not matched to a gene. Germline loops: CDR1 GTSNPN, CDR2 SVGIG (reference sequence). CDR3 coding DNA: TGTGCCTGGAGTGTTGGAACAGGGGGCTACGAGCAGTACTTC. It yields the protein CAWSVGTGGYEQYF.

The rearrangement links TRBV11-1 to TRBJ2-7; 8 nucleotides agree with TRBD1. This CDR3 region has 17 residues. J lost 0 bases, V lost 0 bases, and 7 bases had no gene match. CDR1 and CDR2 (germline): SGHAT, FQDESV (reference sequence). The CDR3 sequence is CASSLADRTGPSYEQYF. The CDR3 nucleotides read TGTGCCAGCAGCTTAGCAGATCGGACAGGGCCCTCCTACGAGCAGTACTTC.

The rearrangement uses TRBV10-3 and TRBJ2-7; TRBD1 might be the D (5 bases). Trimming removed 10 bases from V and 3 bases from J, with 16 bases in between. The CDR3 runs 13 residues. Germline V lookup: CDR1 ENHRY, CDR2 SYGVKD. CDR3 protein: CATTRQLYYEQYF. The CDR3 coding sequence is TGTGCCACCACCCGACAGCTATACTACGAGCAGTACTTC.

The rearrangement links TRBV7-8 to TRBJ2-2; possibly TRBD2 for D (6 bases). The CDR3 has 15 residues. CDR1 is SGHVS and CDR2 is FQNEAQ in the germline V gene. V gave up 0 bases and J gave up 2 bases, with 7 bases separating them. The CDR3 bases are TGTGCCAGCAGCTTAGCCGGGGGAAACACCGGGGAGCTGTTTTTT. Protein sequence: CASSLAGGNTGELFF.

The CDR3 here is CASSGQGNTIYF. As DNA, the CDR3 is TGTGCCAGCTCGGGGCAGGGGAACACCATATATTTT. This chain links TRBV25-1 with TRBJ1-3, with a possible D match to TRBD1 (6 bases). The CDR3 has 12 residues. Germline V gives CDR1 MGHDK, CDR2 SYGVNS. Trimming stripped 8 bases from V and 7 bases from J, with 12 bases between.

The chain uses TRBV10-3 and TRBJ1-2; no reliable D call. V lost 4 bases and J lost 0, with 12 bases in between. Germline CDR1 is ENHRY and CDR2 is SYGVKD. This CDR3 comprises 15 residues. The CDR3 nucleotides are TGTGCCATCAGTGGCCCCCCCCCGGCTAACTATGGCTACACCTTC. This codes for CAISGPPPANYGYTF.

This clone showed up just once. The chain is built from TRBV2 and TRBJ2-1, with D possibly being TRBD2 (5 bases). Germline lookup yields CDR1 SNHLY and CDR2 FYNNEI. V was shortened by 7 bases and J by 0 bases, with 13 bases between the two germline ends. The length of the CDR3 is 15 residues. CDR3 nucleotide sequence: TGTGCCAGCAAACTTAGGACTGGCTCCTACAATGAGCAGTTCTTC. It yields the protein CASKLRTGSYNEQFF.

The chain couples TRBV7-2 to TRBJ2-1; the D is unclear. Germline CDR1 is SGHTA and CDR2 is FQGNSA. V gave up 3 bases and J gave up 3 bases, with 12 bases separating them. The CDR3 covers 15 residues. CDR3 DNA: TGTGCCAGCAGCTTGAGTGACGCTGTCTACAATGAGCAGTTCTTC. The encoded protein is CASSLSDAVYNEQFF.